This T cell receptor beta chain was retrieved from a study of T cell responses to AZD1222 COVID-19 vaccine. Study-wide results and caveats: Baseline seropositivity characterized only a handful of AZD1222 recipients. Targets within unmutated variant regions were reportedly found for nearly half of spike-specific TCRs. White British donors predominated, females outnumbered males, and clonal diversity was possibly underestimated.

The assay was immunoSEQ multiplex PCR, and TCRdb's table has in-frame clones only and misses some. The repertoire holds approximately 150,000 clones, with approximately 89% as singletons. As regards this clone: Its antigen remains unknown.

From germline, CDR1 is SNHLY and CDR2 FYNNEI. V shed 5 bases and J shed 0 bases, with 17 bases lying between them. The CDR3 loop spans 17 amino acids. The analysis combined second doses at about 4 or about 12 weeks. Source: peripheral blood, taken 28 days after the second AZD1222 dose. The rearrangement uses TRBV2 and TRBJ2-4, with D tentatively TRBD2 (6 bases). This clonotype was obtained from an adult who received the AZD1222 COVID-19 vaccine. Here the CDR3 DNA reads TGTGCCAGCAGTCAATCGGGACTCAGATTAGCCAAAAACATTCAGTACTTC. It yields the protein CASSQSGLRLAKNIQYF.